This T cell receptor (beta chain) was identified in a study of blood T cell repertoires in COVID-19. Study-level information: Sources were T cells, B-cell-depleted T cells, or PBMCs; the material itself was cDNA or gDNA.

V was clipped by 5 bases and J by 3 bases, with 10 bases between them. The CDR3 sequence is 13 residues long. TCRdb's table, derived via immunoSEQ multiplex PCR, lists solely in-frame clones and lacks some. Of some 90,000 clones listed, 83% are singletons. Material: peripheral blood. The chain combines TRBV12-3 or TRBV12-4 with TRBJ1-2; D is possibly TRBD1 (6 bases). This sequence originates from a human donor in a cohort sampled during active COVID-19. This CDR3 is CASSQGIDYGYTF. The CDR3 DNA sequence: TGTGCCAGCAGTCAGGGGATAGACTATGGCTACACCTTC.